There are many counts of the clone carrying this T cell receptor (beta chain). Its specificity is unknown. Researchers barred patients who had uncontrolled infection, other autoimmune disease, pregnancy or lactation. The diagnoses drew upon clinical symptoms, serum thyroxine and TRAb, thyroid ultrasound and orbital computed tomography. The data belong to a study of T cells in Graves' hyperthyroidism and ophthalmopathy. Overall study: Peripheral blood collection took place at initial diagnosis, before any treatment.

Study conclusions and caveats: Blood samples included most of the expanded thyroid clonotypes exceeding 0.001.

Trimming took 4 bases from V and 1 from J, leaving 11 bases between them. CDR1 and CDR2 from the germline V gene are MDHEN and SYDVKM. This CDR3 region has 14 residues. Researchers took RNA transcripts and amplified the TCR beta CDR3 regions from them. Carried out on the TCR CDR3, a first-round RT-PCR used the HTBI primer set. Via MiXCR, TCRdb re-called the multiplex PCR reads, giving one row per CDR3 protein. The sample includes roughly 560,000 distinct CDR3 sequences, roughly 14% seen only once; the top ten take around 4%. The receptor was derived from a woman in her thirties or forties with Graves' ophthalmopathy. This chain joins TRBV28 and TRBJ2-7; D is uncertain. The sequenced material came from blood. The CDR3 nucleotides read TGTGCCAGCAGTTCGTTACAAGCATCCTACGAGCAGTACTTC. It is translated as CASSSLQASYEQYF.